Included here is one TCR beta chain sequence, with context. The CDR3 is 15 amino acids. CDR1 and CDR2 (germline): PRHDT, FYEKMQ (reference sequence). J lost 5 bases, V lost 6 bases, and 4 bases had no gene match. The source of the sample is a study of blood T cell repertoires in COVID-19. The overall study: The United States, Italy and Spain were the sources of the acute and convalescent COVID-19 samples. From T cells, B-cell-depleted T cells, or PBMCs came the material, which was cDNA or gDNA.

The authors' processing: Nucleated cell counts were estimated from reference gene primer amplification. Sequencing was performed with immunoSEQ multiplex PCR; in TCRdb, only in-frame clones are kept and a portion is missing. V, J and clone size are those of that table, while D and trimming were read from the DNA. The sample contains around 620,000 clones, 85% to 90% of which appear only once. This TCR derives from a woman under 30 with acute or convalescent COVID-19. The chain uses TRBV13 and TRBJ2-3, with 14 bases identical to TRBD2. Material for sequencing was peripheral blood. CDR3 coding DNA: TGTGCCAGCAGTCCTGGGACTAGCGGGGGAGATACGCAGTATTTT. This encodes CASSPGTSGGDTQYF.